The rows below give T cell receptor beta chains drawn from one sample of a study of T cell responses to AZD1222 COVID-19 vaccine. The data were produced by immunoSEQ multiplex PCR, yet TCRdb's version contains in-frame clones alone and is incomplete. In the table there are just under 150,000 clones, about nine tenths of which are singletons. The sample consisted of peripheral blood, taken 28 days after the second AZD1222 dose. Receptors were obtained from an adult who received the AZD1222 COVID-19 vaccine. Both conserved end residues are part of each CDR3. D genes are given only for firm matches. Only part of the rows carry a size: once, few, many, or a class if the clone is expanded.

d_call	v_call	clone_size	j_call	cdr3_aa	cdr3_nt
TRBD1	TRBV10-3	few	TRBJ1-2	CAITEDREGGYTF	TGTGCCATCACTGAAGACAGGGAAGGTGGCTACACCTTC
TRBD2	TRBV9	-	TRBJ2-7	CASSGGTSGPTYEQYF	TGTGCCAGCAGCGGGGGGACTAGCGGCCCTACCTACGAGCAGTACTTC
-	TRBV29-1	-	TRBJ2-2	CSVRRTGVAGELFF	TGCAGCGTCCGAAGGACGGGAGTAGCCGGGGAGCTGTTTTTT
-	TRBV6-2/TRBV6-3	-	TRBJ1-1	CASSSVNTARWPNTEAFF	TGTGCCAGCAGCTCCGTTAATACGGCGAGGTGGCCGAACACTGAAGCTTTCTTT
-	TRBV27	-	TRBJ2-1	CASSRGSSYNEQFF	TGTGCCAGCTCGAGGGGTAGCTCCTACAATGAGCAGTTCTTC
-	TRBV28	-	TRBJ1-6	CASSLSGRDSPLHF	TGTGCCAGCAGTTTGTCAGGGAGGGATTCACCCCTCCACTTT
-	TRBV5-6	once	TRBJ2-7	CASSLVDSYEQYF	TGTGCCAGCAGCTTGGTAGACAGCTACGAGCAGTACTTC
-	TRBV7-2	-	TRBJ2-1	CASSPRGSRGINEQFF	TGTGCCAGCAGCCCGAGGGGTAGCAGGGGTATTAATGAGCAGTTCTTC
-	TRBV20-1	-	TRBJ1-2	CSEANGYTF	TGCAGCGAAGCGAATGGCTACACCTTC
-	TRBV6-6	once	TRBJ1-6	CASSYIENSPLHF	TGTGCCAGCAGTTATATTGAGAATTCACCCCTCCACTTT
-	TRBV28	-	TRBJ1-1	CASSLTGEAFF	TGTGCCAGCAGTCTGACAGGAGAAGCTTTCTTT
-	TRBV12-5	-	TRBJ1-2	CASGHGLLAVGGYTF	TGTGCTAGTGGTCACGGACTATTAGCGGTTGGGGGCTACACCTTC
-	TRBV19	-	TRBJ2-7	CASSIDGTVPYEQYF	TGTGCCAGTAGTATCGACGGTACCGTCCCCTACGAGCAGTACTTC
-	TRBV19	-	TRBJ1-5	CASRPRGDQPQHF	TGTGCCAGTAGGCCCAGGGGAGACCAGCCCCAGCATTTT
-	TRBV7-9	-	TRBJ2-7	CASSPGGRPHEQYF	TGTGCCAGCAGCCCAGGGGGGCGCCCCCACGAGCAGTACTTC
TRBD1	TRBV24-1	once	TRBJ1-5	CATSGDRANQPQHF	TGTGCCACCAGCGGGGACAGGGCCAATCAGCCCCAGCATTTT
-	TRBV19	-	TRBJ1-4	CATTWGTNEKLFF	TGTGCCACCACATGGGGGACTAATGAAAAACTGTTTTTT
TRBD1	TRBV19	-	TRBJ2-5	CASSISGQVGETQYF	TGTGCCAGTAGTATATCGGGACAGGTAGGAGAGACCCAGTACTTC
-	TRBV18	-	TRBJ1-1	CASSPGVGTEAFF	TGTGCCAGCTCACCAGGGGTGGGCACTGAAGCTTTCTTT
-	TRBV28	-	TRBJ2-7	CASSSSTYEQYF	TGTGCCAGCAGTTCTTCTACCTACGAGCAGTACTTC
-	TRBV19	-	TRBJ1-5	CASSTGQGSSYQPQHF	TGTGCCAGTAGTACAGGTCAGGGAAGTAGTTATCAGCCCCAGCATTTT
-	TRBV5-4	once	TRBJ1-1	CASSSQGPKNTEAFF	TGTGCCAGCAGCTCACAGGGACCTAAGAACACTGAAGCTTTCTTT
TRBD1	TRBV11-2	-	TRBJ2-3	CASSLGHRGSTDTQYF	TGTGCCAGCAGCTTAGGCCACAGGGGAAGCACAGATACGCAGTATTTT
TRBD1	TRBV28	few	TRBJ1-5	CASSLSAGGHLNQPQHF	TGTGCCAGCAGTTTATCGGCAGGGGGCCACCTCAACCAGCCCCAGCATTTT
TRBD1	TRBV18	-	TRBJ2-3	CASSPDRGATDTQYF	TGTGCCAGCTCACCGGACAGGGGGGCGACAGATACGCAGTATTTT
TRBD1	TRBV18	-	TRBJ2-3	CASSPPLGQGELGTDTQYF	TGTGCCAGCTCACCACCGTTGGGACAGGGGGAACTTGGCACAGATACGCAGTATTTT
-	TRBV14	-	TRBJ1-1	CASSHWSFAGKNTEAFF	TGTGCCAGCAGCCATTGGTCCTTCGCAGGGAAGAACACTGAAGCTTTCTTT
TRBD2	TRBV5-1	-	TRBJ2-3	CASSPGLAGGIDTQYF	TGCGCCAGCAGCCCGGGACTAGCGGGAGGGATAGATACGCAGTATTTT
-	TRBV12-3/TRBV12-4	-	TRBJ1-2	CASSLSLGGYTF	TGTGCCAGCAGTTTATCGCTGGGAGGCTACACCTTC
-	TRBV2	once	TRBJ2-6	CASADRSGANVLTF	TGTGCCAGCGCCGACAGGAGTGGGGCCAACGTCCTGACTTTC
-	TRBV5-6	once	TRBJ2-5	CASSFQEGTQYF	TGTGCCAGCAGCTTTCAGGAGGGGACCCAGTACTTC
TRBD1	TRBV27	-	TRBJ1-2	CASSLYRTGDEYGYTF	TGTGCCAGCAGTTTGTATAGGACAGGGGATGAGTATGGCTACACCTTC
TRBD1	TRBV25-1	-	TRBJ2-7	CASSEVRGDRDGEQYF	TGTGCCAGCAGTGAGGTTCGGGGGGACAGGGATGGCGAGCAGTACTTC
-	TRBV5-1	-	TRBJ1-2	CASSFSRANYGYTF	TGCGCCAGCAGCTTCTCCAGAGCTAACTATGGCTACACCTTC
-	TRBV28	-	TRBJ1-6	CASSLLSSPLHF	TGTGCCAGCAGTTTACTTTCTTCACCCCTCCACTTT
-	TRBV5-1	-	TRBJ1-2	CASSSTGQRNYGYTF	TGCGCCAGCAGCTCCACCGGACAGCGTAACTATGGCTACACCTTC
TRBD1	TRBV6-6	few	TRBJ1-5	CASSPEVRDRDFWRNQPQHF	TGTGCCAGCAGTCCCGAGGTACGGGACAGGGATTTTTGGCGCAATCAGCCCCAGCATTTT
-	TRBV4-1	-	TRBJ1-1	CASSQGGGSMNTEAFF	TGCGCCAGCAGCCAAGGAGGGGGGTCTATGAACACTGAAGCTTTCTTT
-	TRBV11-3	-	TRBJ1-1	CASSLDSRGDTEAFF	TGTGCCAGCAGCTTAGATTCGAGGGGTGACACTGAAGCTTTCTTT
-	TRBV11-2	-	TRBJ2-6	CASSLVRSGTGANVLTF	TGTGCCAGCAGCTTAGTTCGGTCAGGAACTGGGGCCAACGTCCTGACTTTC
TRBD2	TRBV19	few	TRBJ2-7	CASSSPRGSSYEQYF	TGTGCCAGTAGTAGCCCGCGGGGGAGCTCCTACGAGCAGTACTTC
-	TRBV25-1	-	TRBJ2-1	CASTTAGGSYNEQFF	TGTGCCAGCACTACGGCAGGGGGGTCCTACAATGAGCAGTTCTTC
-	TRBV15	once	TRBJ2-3	CATLRRGTDTQYF	TGTGCCACGTTGAGGCGGGGCACAGATACGCAGTATTTT